This T cell receptor beta chain stems from a study of cytotoxic CD8 clonotypes in ibrutinib-treated CLL. For the study at large: Treatment had run for a median about 12 months, range 6 to 36, when response samples were taken. Mean values per sample were 250,000 to 300,000 productive templates and tens of thousands of productive rearrangements.

This clone was seen a handful of times. Its antigen is not known. V gave up 0 bases and J gave up 7 bases, with 11 bases separating them. The CDR3 has 15 amino acids. Germline CDR1 is SGHRS and CDR2 is YFSETQ. General observations from the study: Clonality at baseline surpassed age-matched healthy donors and tracked circulating CD8+ T-cell counts.

Depths of 1 in 200,000 to 1 in 1 million T cells were the sequencing target. The method was immunoSEQ multiplex PCR; TCRdb's version includes in-frame clones alone and lacks a portion of them. The sample contains approximately 100,000 clones, roughly 60% of which appear only once. This receptor was identified in a human donor with chronic lymphocytic leukemia. The rearrangement links TRBV5-1 to TRBJ1-6, with D possibly being TRBD1 (5 bases). The sample in question was PBMCs, obtained after 24 months of ibrutinib treatment. CDR3: CASSLEGRENSPLHF. CDR3 nucleotide sequence: TGCGCCAGCAGCTTGGAGGGCAGGGAGAATTCACCCCTCCACTTT.